Below, 17 T cell receptor beta chains from the same sample are listed, as sequenced in a study of technical replicates of blood from a few donors (dated by TCRdb to about 2017). Libraries were made using the immunoSEQ multiplex PCR assay. Imported from immuneACCESS, the table was reduced by TCRdb to in-frame sequences with V and J called. These copies leave out some clones; in studies compared against another copy, an unresolved V gene accounts for under half, and the cause of the remainder is not known. Here the sample has around 50,000 clones; about 96% occur a single time. Jointly, the top ten make up 0.35% to 0.5% of the sample. The material sequenced was T cells isolated from PBMCs. The receptors derive from a human donor in good health.

The rearrangement joins TRBV5-1 to TRBJ2-3; 11 nucleotides line up with TRBD1. The CDR3 sequence is 15 residues long. Germline V gives CDR1 SGHRS, CDR2 YFSETQ. Trimming removed 0 bases from V and 6 bases from J; junction bases left unmatched: 3. The CDR3 bases are TGCGCCAGCAGCTTGGAGGACAGGGGGCATGATACGCAGTATTTT. It translates to CASSLEDRGHDTQYF.

The chain couples TRBV9 to TRBJ2-7; TRBD1 might be the D (6 bases). This CDR3 is built from 14 residues. Germline CDR1 and CDR2: SGDLS and YYNGEE. V gave up 4 bases and J gave up 5 bases, with 16 bases separating them. CDR3 residues: CASSPSSGVNEQYF. CDR3 bases: TGTGCCAGCAGCCCGAGTTCAGGGGTCAACGAGCAGTACTTC.

V is TRBV6-6 and J is TRBJ1-1, with TRBD1 matching over 7 bases. Germline CDR1 and CDR2: MNHNY and SVGAGI (reference sequence). The trim removed 2 bases at V and 5 bases at J, leaving 2 bases unmatched. This CDR3 contains 13 residues. CDR3 in DNA: TGTGCCAGCAGTTACAACAGGGGTACTGAAGCTTTCTTT. This codes for CASSYNRGTEAFF.

The chain recombines TRBV28 with TRBJ2-2; D perhaps matches TRBD2 (7 bases). This CDR3 has 16 residues. Trimming stripped 2 bases from V and 6 bases from J, with 16 bases between. CDR1 MDHEN and CDR2 SYDVKM come from the germline V gene. This chain's CDR3 is CASSLIGGRSAGELFF. The CDR3, as DNA: TGTGCCAGCAGTTTAATCGGGGGGCGTTCAGCCGGGGAGCTGTTTTTT.

This chain connects TRBV27 to TRBJ2-7; D gene unclear. V lost 2 bases, J lost 4 bases, and 6 bases lay in between. The CDR3 length is 12 residues. Germline lookup yields CDR1 MNHEY and CDR2 SMNVEV (reference sequence). The CDR3 reads CASSLPGYEQYF. The CDR3 bases are TGTGCCAGCAGTTTACCCGGTTACGAGCAGTACTTC.

The chain uses TRBV5-1 and TRBJ2-3, with 10 positions matching TRBD2. The CDR3 extends over 14 amino acids. The germline V gene has CDR1 SGHRS and CDR2 YFSETQ. Trimming cost V 3 bases and J 5 bases; bases outside gene matches: 3. This CDR3 reads CASSSWTSGDTQYF. CDR3 DNA sequence: TGCGCCAGCAGCTCCTGGACTAGCGGAGATACGCAGTATTTT. Together with reference TRBV5-1 and TRBJ2-3, the CDR3 gives the full variable domain: KAGVTQTPRYLIKTRGQQVTLSCSPISGHRSVSWYQQTPGQGLQFLFEYFSETQRNKGNFPGRFSGRQFSNSRSEMNVSTLELGDSALYLCASSSWTSGDTQYFGPGTRLTVL.

The chain recombines TRBV29-1 with TRBJ2-7; a weak D match, TRBD1 (6 bases). V was pared by 5 bases and J by 0 bases, with 11 bases between. The CDR3 spans 13 residues. Germline CDR1 reads SQVTM; CDR2 reads ANQGSEA. CDR3 region: CSVRDILSYEQYF. The CDR3 DNA sequence: TGCAGCGTTCGGGACATTCTCTCCTACGAGCAGTACTTC.

V and J are TRBV30 and TRBJ2-7, with 9 bases lining up with TRBD2. In germline, CDR1 is GTSNPN, CDR2 SVGIG (reference sequence). The CDR3 is 12 amino acids. V was pared by 7 bases and J by 3 bases, with 4 bases of the junction left unmatched. CDR3 coding DNA: TGTGCCTTACGACTAGCGGTCTACGAGCAGTACTTC. This codes for CALRLAVYEQYF.

The V gene is TRBV30, the J gene TRBJ1-2; D remains ambiguous. The CDR3 is made up of 12 amino acids. Trimming removed 4 bases at V and 8 bases at J, with 14 bases between. Germline CDR1 and CDR2: GTSNPN and SVGIG (reference sequence). The CDR3 sequence is CAWTLGPGGYTF. In DNA, the CDR3 is TGTGCCTGGACGCTCGGGCCGGGAGGCTACACCTTC.

The chain employs TRBV10-3 and TRBJ1-5; 8 bases agree with TRBD1. The germline V gene has CDR1 ENHRY and CDR2 SYGVKD. V trimming: 4 bases; J trimming: 3 bases; junction bases outside the gene matches: 5. The CDR3 contains 15 residues. The CDR3 sequence: CAISAGDRLNQPQHF. The CDR3 DNA is TGTGCCATCAGTGCGGGGGACAGGCTCAATCAGCCCCAGCATTTT.

This sequence joins TRBV30 and TRBJ2-1; D possibly corresponds to TRBD2 (5 bases). Trimming pared 4 bases from V and 0 bases from J, leaving 16 bases between. From germline, CDR1 is GTSNPN and CDR2 SVGIG (reference sequence). There are 16 residues in the CDR3. Here the CDR3 reads CAWTPDYLISYNEQFF. In DNA form, the CDR3 reads TGTGCCTGGACACCTGACTACCTAATCTCCTACAATGAGCAGTTCTTC.

This clone came up once. The J gene is TRBJ1-1, the V gene TRBV6-5; 7 nucleotides agree with TRBD1. The CDR3 covers 12 residues. Per germline, CDR1 MNHEY and CDR2 SVGAGI. J gave up 6 bases and V 6 bases, and 4 bases lay outside the gene matches. CDR3 sequence reads: CASSATGAEAFF. CDR3 DNA: TGTGCCAGCAGCGCCACAGGGGCTGAAGCTTTCTTT.

This clone was seen a single time. The V gene is TRBV7-9, the J gene TRBJ1-2; 8 nucleotides align to TRBD1. This CDR3 spans 14 amino acids. V dropped 4 bases and J dropped 7; count of bases not matched to a gene: 8. Per the germline V gene, CDR1 is SEHNR and CDR2 is FQNEAQ (reference sequence). The CDR3 sequence is CASSSIGQGFGYTF. The CDR3 bases are TGTGCCAGCAGCTCTATTGGACAGGGATTTGGCTACACCTTC.

The V call is TRBV9, the J call TRBJ2-1; perhaps TRBD2 as D (5 bases). Trimming cost V 4 bases and J 9 bases, with 11 bases left between them. CDR3 length equals 12 residues. Germline loops: CDR1 SGDLS, CDR2 YYNGEE. CDR3 bases: TGTGCCAGCAGCTCCCGGACTCGTGAGCAGTTCTTC. Its translation is CASSSRTREQFF.

The genes are TRBV18 and TRBJ2-7; 7 nucleotides agree with TRBD1. This CDR3 contains 14 residues. Germline loops: CDR1 KGHSH, CDR2 LQKENI. The J segment lost 5 bases and the V segment lost 1 base, leaving 5 bases of the junction unmatched. This CDR3 is CASSPQGAVNEQYF. The CDR3 nucleotides are TGTGCCAGCTCACCACAGGGGGCGGTCAACGAGCAGTACTTC.

This clone showed up just once. The genes are TRBV28 and TRBJ2-7, with TRBD2 matching 7 bases. Looked up from germline, CDR1 is MDHEN and CDR2 is SYDVKM. V was pared by 8 bases and J by 4 bases, with 20 bases of the junction left unmatched. This CDR3 contains 17 residues. The chain's CDR3 is CASLPWDYRIRKYEQYF. Here the CDR3 DNA reads TGTGCCAGCCTCCCTTGGGACTACCGCATCCGAAAATACGAGCAGTACTTC.

This chain links TRBV5-1 with TRBJ1-5; the D gene is possibly TRBD1 (6 bases). This CDR3 spans 15 amino acids. Germline CDR1 and CDR2: SGHRS and YFSETQ. The V end was cut by 2 bases, the J end by 6 bases, with 15 bases between. CDR3 protein: CASSLSGALGQPQHF. The CDR3 DNA reads as TGCGCCAGCAGCTTATCAGGGGCCCTGGGTCAGCCCCAGCATTTT.